What follows describes a single TCR beta chain. The antigen is undetermined. A read error may produce the germline difference seen at one junction end. The data originate from a study of identical twins. Study-wide findings and caveats: Diverse VJ usage suggested most zero-insertion clonotypes were not invariant T cells. Insertions were fewer in abundant cord blood beta clonotypes, whereas memory repertoires showed none of this pattern.

TCRdb reprocessed the 5' RACE reads with MiXCR, giving one entry per CDR3 protein. The sample gives approximately 530,000 distinct CDR3 sequences, about 20% of which show up once; approximately 0.49% is in the top ten. The length of the CDR3 is 14 residues. Germline lookup yields CDR1 KGHDR and CDR2 SFDVKD. The same specimen was also included in a second study, on yellow fever vaccine responses in identical twins.

Sequencing used CD4+ T cells sorted from blood. V is TRBV24-1 and J is TRBJ2-3; no definite D call. The TCR sequence derives from a woman younger than 30 in good health. The CDR3 spells CATSGGFLTDTHYF. The DNA for the CDR3 is TGTGCCACCAGTGGCGGATTCCTCACAGATACGCACTATTTT.